This T cell receptor (beta chain) is from a study of sequential checkpoint blockade in melanoma. Study context: Patients were randomized 1:1 to nivolumab-then-ipilimumab or ipilimumab-then-nivolumab first-line.

TCRdb's copy holds only in-frame clones and misses some; the assay was immunoSEQ multiplex PCR. The sample yields about 15,000 clones, approximately 80% seen once. Noted treatment: randomized to nivolumab then ipilimumab (arm A) or the reverse (arm B). DNA-damaging chemotherapy had not been given to any patient beforehand. The CDR3 consists of 16 residues. From germline, CDR1 is MGHRA and CDR2 YSYEKL. The V gene lost 2 bases and the J gene lost 1 base, with 15 bases spanning the gap. This chain uses TRBV4-1 with TRBJ2-7; the D gene is possibly TRBD1 (6 bases). The sequencing here drew on CD8+ T cells sorted from blood (inferred from file names), taken from a patient given nivolumab and ipilimumab in sequence. This receptor was identified in a human donor with melanoma. The CDR3 here is CASSQSFTGKSYEQYF. CDR3 in DNA: TGCGCCAGCAGCCAAAGTTTCACAGGGAAGTCCTACGAGCAGTACTTC.